The T cell receptor beta chain under discussion was sequenced for a study of PD-1 blockade in classical Hodgkin lymphoma. The germline CDR1 and CDR2 sequences are SGHTS and YDEGEE. The CDR3 has 14 amino acids. Trimming took off 5 bases at V and 1 base at J, with 12 bases between the two ends. Time point reported: newly diagnosed, previously untreated cHL patient sample. Thawed PBMCs were the source of CD4+ T cells, purified by magnetic negative selection. The study compared against PBMCs from newly diagnosed, untreated classical Hodgkin lymphoma. Study-level points and caveats: Underlying causes for the observed repertoire differences were not defined, possibly disease activity or prior therapy. Baseline TCR diversity was reportedly lower in newly diagnosed patients than in healthy donors. It was reported as lower still in relapsed/refractory patients.

Some clones are missing from TCRdb's copy, which holds only in-frame ones; the method was immunoSEQ multiplex PCR. Of 25,000 to 30,000 clones in the sample, about 90% were seen once. A word on this clone: Its antigen is still unknown.

This clonotype was obtained from a human donor with classical Hodgkin lymphoma. J is TRBJ1-1 and V is TRBV5-8; D is perhaps TRBD1 (5 bases). Input material: CD4+ T cells from blood. CDR3 in DNA: TGTGCCAGCAGTCAAACAGGACCGAACACTGAAGCTTTCTTT. This gives the protein CASSQTGPNTEAFF.